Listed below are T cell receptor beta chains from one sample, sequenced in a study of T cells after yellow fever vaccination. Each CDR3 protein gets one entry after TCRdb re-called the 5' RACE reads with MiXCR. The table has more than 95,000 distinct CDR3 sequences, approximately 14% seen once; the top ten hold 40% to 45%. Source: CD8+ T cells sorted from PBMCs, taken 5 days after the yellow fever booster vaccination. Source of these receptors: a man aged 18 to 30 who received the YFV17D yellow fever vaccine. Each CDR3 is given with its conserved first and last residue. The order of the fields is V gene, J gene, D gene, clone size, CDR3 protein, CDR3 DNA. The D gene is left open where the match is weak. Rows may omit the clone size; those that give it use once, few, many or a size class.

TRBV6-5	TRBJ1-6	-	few	CASSYHGEPLHF	TGTGCCAGCAGTTATCACGGGGAGCCCCTCCACTTT
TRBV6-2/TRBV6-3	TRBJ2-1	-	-	CASRLEPGVFEQFF	TGTGCCAGCAGACTAGAACCAGGGGTCTTTGAGCAGTTCTTC
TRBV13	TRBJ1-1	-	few	CASSLARLYEAFF	TGTGCCAGCAGCTTAGCCAGACTTTATGAAGCTTTCTTT
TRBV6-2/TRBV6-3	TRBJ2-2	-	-	CASSSTRTYLNTGELFF	TGTGCCAGCAGTTCCACCCGGACGTATTTGAACACCGGGGAGCTGTTTTTT
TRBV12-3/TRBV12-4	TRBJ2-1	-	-	CASSPRSSSYNEQFF	TGTGCCAGCAGCCCCCGATCGAGCTCCTACAATGAGCAGTTCTTC
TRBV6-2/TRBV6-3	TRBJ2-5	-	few	CASSYYAGIQETQYF	TGTGCCAGCAGTTACTATGCCGGGATACAAGAGACCCAGTACTTC
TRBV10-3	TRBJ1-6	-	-	CAVRGGGVNNSPLHF	TGTGCCGTGCGTGGGGGGGGCGTGAATAATTCACCCCTCCACTTT
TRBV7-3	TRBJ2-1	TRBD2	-	CASSLGGGTYNEQFF	TGTGCCAGCAGCTTAGGGGGGGGAACCTACAATGAGCAGTTCTTC
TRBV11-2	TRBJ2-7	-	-	CASSFIGKTSYEQYF	TGTGCCAGCAGCTTTATCGGCAAGACCTCCTACGAGCAGTACTTC
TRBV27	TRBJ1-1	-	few	CASSSLGGRGAEAFF	TGTGCCAGCAGTTCCTTAGGGGGAAGGGGCGCTGAAGCTTTCTTT
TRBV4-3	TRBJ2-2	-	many	CASSHRGAFPTGELFF	TGCGCCAGCAGCCACCGGGGGGCGTTCCCCACCGGGGAGCTGTTTTTT
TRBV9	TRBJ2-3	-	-	CASSRGRGVNTDTQYF	TGTGCCAGCAGCAGGGGGCGGGGTGTAAACACAGATACGCAGTATTTT
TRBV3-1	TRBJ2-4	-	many	CASSQGIPRFERAKDIQYF	TGTGCCAGCAGCCAAGGGATTCCGCGGTTCGAGAGGGCAAAGGACATTCAGTACTTC
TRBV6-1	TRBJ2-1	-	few	CASSDTSNGEQFF	TGTGCCAGCAGTGACACTAGCAACGGGGAGCAGTTCTTC
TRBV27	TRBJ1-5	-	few	CASSLNSYGNQPQHF	TGTGCCAGCAGTTTGAACTCCTACGGCAATCAGCCCCAGCATTTT
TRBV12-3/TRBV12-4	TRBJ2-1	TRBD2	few	CASSLASGVSYNEQFF	TGTGCCAGCAGTTTGGCTAGCGGGGTCTCCTACAATGAGCAGTTCTTC
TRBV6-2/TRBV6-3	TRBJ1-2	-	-	CATEDTGIYGYTF	TGTGCCACCGAAGACACAGGGATCTATGGCTACACCTTC
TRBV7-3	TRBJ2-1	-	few	CASSLNGGPDNEQFF	TGTGCCAGCAGCTTAAACGGGGGGCCCGACAATGAGCAGTTCTTC
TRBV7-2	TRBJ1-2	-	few	CASSPEDSFYGYTF	TGTGCCAGCAGCCCCGAGGACAGTTTCTATGGCTACACCTTC
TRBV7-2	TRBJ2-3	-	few	CASSFKGYTDTQYF	TGTGCCAGCAGCTTTAAGGGCTACACAGATACGCAGTATTTT
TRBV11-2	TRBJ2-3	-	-	CASSTPTVDRSDTQYF	TGTGCCAGCAGCACACCGACAGTGGACCGATCAGATACGCAGTATTTT
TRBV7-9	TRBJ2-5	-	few	CASSPPGGEETQYF	TGTGCCAGCAGCCCCCCTGGCGGGGAAGAGACCCAGTACTTC
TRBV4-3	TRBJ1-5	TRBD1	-	CASSQETGGFKPQHF	TGCGCCAGCAGCCAAGAAACAGGGGGTTTCAAGCCCCAGCATTTT
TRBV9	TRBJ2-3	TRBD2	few	CASSVESRGGSTDTQYF	TGTGCCAGCAGCGTAGAAAGTCGGGGGGGGAGCACAGATACGCAGTATTTT
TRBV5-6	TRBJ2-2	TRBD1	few	CASRTGTGDTGELFF	TGTGCCAGCAGGACCGGGACAGGGGACACCGGGGAGCTGTTTTTT
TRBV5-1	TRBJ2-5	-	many	CASSLDGGRTQYF	TGCGCCAGCAGCTTGGATGGGGGCCGGACCCAGTACTTC
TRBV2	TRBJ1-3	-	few	CASSATPGAGNTIYF	TGTGCCAGCAGCGCTACTCCGGGAGCCGGAAACACCATATATTTT
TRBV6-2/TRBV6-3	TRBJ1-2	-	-	CASSYSRGGYTF	TGTGCCAGCAGTTACTCACGGGGTGGCTACACCTTC
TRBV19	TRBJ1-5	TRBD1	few	CASSIDRGTAQHF	TGTGCCAGTAGTATCGACAGGGGCACGGCCCAGCATTTT
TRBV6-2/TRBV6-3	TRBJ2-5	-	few	CASSYMDEVRPEGTQYF	TGTGCCAGCAGTTACATGGATGAAGTTCGACCCGAGGGGACCCAGTACTTC
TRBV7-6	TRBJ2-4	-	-	CASSLDRGEGAKNIQYF	TGTGCCAGCAGCTTAGACCGAGGAGAGGGCGCCAAAAACATTCAGTACTTC
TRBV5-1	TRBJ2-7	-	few	CASTPRDQTYEQYF	TGCGCCAGCACCCCTCGGGACCAGACCTACGAGCAGTACTTC
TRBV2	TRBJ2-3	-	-	CASPQGVGHPKPGITSTDTQYF	TGTGCCAGCCCCCAAGGTGTGGGACATCCGAAACCCGGGATCACTAGCACAGATACGCAGTATTTT
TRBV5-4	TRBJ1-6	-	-	CASSFGVGDSPLHF	TGTGCCAGCAGCTTTGGCGTGGGGGATTCACCCCTCCACTTT
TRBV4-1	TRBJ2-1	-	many	CASSQGSYNEQFF	TGCGCCAGCAGCCAAGGCAGTTACAATGAGCAGTTCTTC
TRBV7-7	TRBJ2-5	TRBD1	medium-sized	CASSLNRGPQETQYF	TGTGCCAGCAGCTTAAATAGGGGGCCCCAAGAGACCCAGTACTTC
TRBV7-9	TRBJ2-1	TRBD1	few	CASSMSRDRGSYNEQFF	TGTGCCAGCAGCATGTCCCGGGACAGGGGCTCCTACAATGAGCAGTTCTTC
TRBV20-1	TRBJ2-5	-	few	CSARGGPTKETQYF	TGCAGTGCTAGGGGGGGACCCACAAAAGAGACCCAGTACTTC
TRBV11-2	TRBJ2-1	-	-	CATRGQGFPFEQFF	TGTGCCACCCGGGGGCAGGGTTTTCCATTCGAGCAGTTCTTC
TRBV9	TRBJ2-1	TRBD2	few	CASSEPASGDYNEQFF	TGTGCCAGCAGCGAGCCTGCGAGCGGGGATTACAATGAGCAGTTCTTC
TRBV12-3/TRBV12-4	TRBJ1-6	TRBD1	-	CASSSNRGSSPLHF	TGTGCCAGCAGTTCCAACAGGGGGAGTTCACCCCTCCACTTT
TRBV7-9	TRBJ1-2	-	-	CASSLVSGTFGYTF	TGTGCCAGCAGCTTAGTATCAGGGACCTTCGGCTACACCTTC
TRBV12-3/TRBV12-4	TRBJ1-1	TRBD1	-	CASSYTGTESEAFF	TGTGCCAGCAGTTACACCGGGACAGAGAGTGAAGCTTTCTTT
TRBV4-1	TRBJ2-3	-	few	CASSQKEGPDTQYF	TGCGCCAGCAGCCAAAAGGAGGGCCCAGATACGCAGTATTTT
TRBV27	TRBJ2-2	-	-	CASSFYKNTGELFF	TGTGCCAGCAGTTTTTACAAAAACACCGGGGAGCTGTTTTTT